The T cell receptor (beta chain) under discussion was sequenced for a study of cytomegalovirus exposure and HLA in healthy donors. Points on this clone: The antigen remains undetermined.

Germline values: CDR1 MGHRA, CDR2 YSYEKL. This CDR3 comprises 15 residues. Losses at the gene ends were 1 base for V and 1 base for J; bases not matched to a gene: 1. Study outcomes and limitations: Common viral pathogens seemed, in a later analysis, to connect with several of the most significant clusters. In an earlier analysis, in approximately 630 donors, most V segments appeared productive either ~90% or ~30% of the time. The investigators catalogued 164 TCR beta chains as cytomegalovirus-associated. A further, later analysis showed that HLA-associated TCR beta chains (compared with equally common others) were more clonally expanded.

The PCR contained 60 Vbeta and 13 Jbeta primers. Here immunoSEQ multiplex PCR was the method, and the copy in TCRdb shows in-frame clones only, minus some. The sample has about 150,000 clones; about four fifths are singletons. Sequenced input: PBMCs. This sequence was found in a man aged 18 to 30 in good health and CMV-seronegative. J is TRBJ1-1 and V is TRBV4-1; 9 bases line up with TRBD1. In DNA form, the CDR3 reads TGCGCCAGCAGCCAAGGGGGACAGGGGAACACTGAAGCTTTCTTT. Translation gives CASSQGGQGNTEAFF.